What follows is one T cell receptor beta chain and its context. This record comes from a study of Ad26.COV2.S vaccination and SARS-CoV-2 variants. Measured with immunoSEQ multiplex PCR; TCRdb has only the in-frame clones, and not every one. The sample contains around 450,000 clones, nearly 90% of which appear only once. The treatment was: 15 to 20 received Ad26.COV2.S at low or high dose, single or two shots; roughly five received placebo; per-sample allocation not given. All samples were drawn on day 63, counting from the first vaccine or placebo injection. Trimming removed 2 bases from V and 8 bases from J, with 7 bases in between. Germline lookup yields CDR1 MNHEY and CDR2 SVGEGT. There are 12 residues in the CDR3.

The clonotype comes from a person between 18 and 60 years old who received the Ad26.COV2.S COVID-19 vaccine or a placebo. The chain links TRBV6-2 or TRBV6-3 to TRBJ2-1, with D unresolved. Source: peripheral blood, taken in a trial of Ad26.COV2.S vaccine versus placebo. CDR3 sequence (DNA): TGTGCCAGCAGTTACGAGTACGATGAGCAGTTCTTC. The encoded protein is CASSYEYDEQFF.